The TCR beta chain under discussion was sequenced for a study of T cells in Graves' hyperthyroidism and ophthalmopathy. Using RNA transcripts as the source, TCR beta CDR3 regions were amplified. A first-round RT-PCR of the TCR CDR3 used the HTBI primer set. TCRdb itself ran the multiplex PCR reads through MiXCR, one entry per CDR3 protein. The sample has 300,000 to 400,000 distinct CDR3 sequences, around a fifth seen once. The germline V and J ends were trimmed by 1 base and 5 bases, with 14 bases remaining between them. Germline lookup yields CDR1 SGHDN and CDR2 FVKESK. CDR3 length equals 15 residues. Every diagnosis used clinical symptoms, serum thyroxine and TRAb, thyroid ultrasound and orbital computed tomography. This clonotype was picked up a small number of times.

This chain connects TRBV14 to TRBJ2-5; D is perhaps TRBD2 (6 bases). The TCR was taken from a woman aged 45-59 years with Graves' hyperthyroidism. The specimen sequenced was blood. CDR3 nucleotide sequence: TGTGCCAGCAGCCAAGTTCCTGCCCGGGGGGAGACCCAGTACTTC. This encodes CASSQVPARGETQYF.